This T cell receptor (beta chain) was captured in a study of T cell responses to AZD1222 COVID-19 vaccine (dated by TCRdb to the early 2020s). Concerning the study at large: TCR sequencing covered about 230 trial participants: 207 given two doses of AZD1222 and around 26 given two doses of MenACWY control vaccine. Trial participants were enrolled into age subgroups of 18-55, 56-69 and 70-plus years, which contained around 150, 29 and 61 TCR-sequenced participants, respectively.

CDR1 MNHNS and CDR2 SASEGT are derived from the germline V gene. V and J lose 2 bases and 6 bases, and a span of 10 bases separates them. Including the terminal cysteine and phenylalanine, the CDR3 comprises 13 residues. The DNA shown is the 39-base CDR3, in frame from base 1. The CDR3 regions of human TCRbeta chains were analyzed by immunosequencing. Per the authors' processing: TCRs in the repertoires were matched against a reference library of SARS-CoV-2-specific TCRs that had been generated with the MIRA antigen-specificity platform. Breadth was defined as the fraction of unique TCRs that were SARS-CoV-2-associated. Depth was defined as the fraction of total T cells that were SARS-CoV-2-associated. Each spike-specific TCR was assigned to its reactive spike region and to a CD4 or CD8 class using the MIRA data. Log10-transformed breadth and depth values were compared by one-way ANOVA with Sidak's multiple comparisons tests. The source is immuneACCESS, and TCRdb retained only in-frame sequences with V and J called. Part of the clones is not carried over; for the studies checked, unresolved V genes explain less than half of this, and the remainder is unexplained. V, J and clone size reflect that table, while D and trimming were determined from the DNA. Recorded for this sample are some 180,000 clones; 90% to 95% of them occurred a single time. The ten largest clones represent 3.5% to 4% of the sample.

Only one count was recorded for this clone. Its antigen is not yet known. No much larger clonotype is one base removed from it; base qualities were not supplied. On the study overall, not on this receptor specifically: After two AZD1222 doses, both the breadth and the depth of spike-specific TCRs were significantly higher than at day 0 and than in MenACWY recipients. CD4 TCRs associated with the vaccine covered the entire spike protein, and the dominant responses were in regions 160-218 and 743-854. Conclusions about previously exposed vaccinees are limited because only a handful of AZD1222 recipients were SARS-CoV-2 seropositive at baseline. The 56-69-year group was small, and its depth increase did not reach significance, likely because of low power. Participants were mostly white British, with more females than males. The authors suggested clonal diversity may have been underestimated. No day 14 peak-response samples were available, so repertoires were characterized only after the peak T cell response. Reportedly, almost half of the unique spike-specific TCRs recognized epitopes lying outside the regions that are mutated in the B.1.351 and B.1.1.7 variants.

The sample's time point label, in plain terms: about 28 days (+/-7) after the second vaccine dose. This specimen's treatment or condition label, per the study, means: meningococcal conjugate vaccine given as trial control. The vaccinee samples were drawn from two UK trials, COV001 and COV002, one of which was a single-blind randomized controlled phase 2/3 trial testing AZD1222 (ChAdOx1 nCoV-19) in healthy adults. For TCRbeta chain sequencing, PBMC samples were collected from trial participants at day 0 and at day 28 after the second dose. This specimen consisted of peripheral blood, obtained 28 days after the second dose of the MenACWY control vaccine. The V and J segments used are TRBV6-1 and TRBJ1-1; a confident D gene designation cannot be given. The TCR originated in an adult who received the MenACWY meningococcal vaccine as a control. The nucleotides are TGTGCCAGCAGTGAACAAAAATGGGCTGAAGCTTTCTTT. It translates to CASSEQKWAEAFF.